These 13 T cell receptor beta chains were sequenced from one sample in a study of beta chain features in type 1 diabetes. Expressed TCRB transcripts got sequenced, as all isolated RNA was reverse transcribed. Some clones are missing from TCRdb's copy, which holds only in-frame ones; the method was immunoSEQ multiplex PCR. The sample lists more than 100,000 clones, less than 20% occurring once. What these receptors recognize is not known. Study results and caveats: Moderate yet significant TCRB CDR3 shortening was seen in Type 1 diabetes patients in all four CD4+ subsets.

Sequenced material: central memory CD4+ T cells from blood. These receptors originate from a young man with type 1 diabetes.

A note on this clone: A far larger clone is one base from this, pointing to a likely read error. The genes are TRBV14 and TRBJ1-1, with D uncertain. Trimming cost V 5 bases and J 11 bases, with 15 bases left between them. This CDR3 contains 12 residues. Germline V lookup: CDR1 SGHDN, CDR2 FVKESK. CDR3 amino acids: CASSCGPGEAFF. The CDR3 region has the DNA TGTGCCAGCAGCTGCGGTCCCGGGGAGGCTTTCTTT.

The rearrangement links TRBV5-5 to TRBJ2-1, with 8 bases fitting TRBD1. The length of the CDR3 is 13 residues. Germline V gene lookup returns CDR1 SGHKS and CDR2 YYEKEE (reference sequence). Trimming removed 2 bases from V and 15 bases from J; junction bases left unmatched: 10. The CDR3 nucleotides are TGTGCCAGCAGCTTAATTGGGGACAGGTCCCGGTTCTTC. Amino acid sequence: CASSLIGDRSRFF. Full variable domain (missing parts from reference TRBV5-5 and TRBJ2-1): DAGVTQSPTHLIKTRGQQVTLRCSPISGHKSVSWYQQVLGQGPQFIFQYYEKEERGRGNFPDRFSARQFPNYSSELNVNALLLGDSALYLCASSLIGDRSRFFGPGTRLTVL.

There are a few counts of this clone. The chain has TRBV7-2 and TRBJ2-7; TRBD1 is a possible D gene (5 bases). CDR1 and CDR2 from the germline V gene are SGHTA and FQGNSA. CDR3 size: 13 residues. V lost 4 bases, J lost 2 bases, and 9 bases lay in between. The CDR3 reads CASSSDRTYEQYF. The CDR3 DNA is TGTGCCAGCAGCTCCGACAGAACCTACGAGCAGTACTTC.

As for this clone: The identical CDR3 is also encoded by other nucleotide sequences in the sample. The chain joins TRBV10-3 to TRBJ2-3; D is ambiguous. V gave up 0 bases and J gave up 4 bases, with 2 bases separating them. The germline V gene encodes CDR1 ENHRY and CDR2 SYGVKD. CDR3 length: 12 residues. CDR3 nucleotides: TGTGCCATCAGTGAGTCGGCAGATACGCAGTATTTT. Amino acids: CAISESADTQYF.

The chain joins TRBV19 to TRBJ1-4; the match to TRBD1 covers 7 bases. J gave up 7 bases and V 9 bases, and 14 bases lay outside the gene matches. The CDR3 sequence is 15 residues long. CDR1 and CDR2 from the germline V gene are LNHDA and SQIVND (reference sequence). The CDR3 nucleotides are TGTGCCAGCTCCCCCTTGGACAGGTTAAGTGAAAAACTGTTTTTT. Translation: CASSPLDRLSEKLFF. The full variable domain, with the rest looked up from reference TRBV19 and TRBJ1-4, is DGGITQSPKYLFRKEGQNVTLSCEQNLNHDAMYWYRQDPGQGLRLIYYSQIVNDFQKGDIAEGYSVSREKKESFPLTVTSAQKNPTAFYLCASSPLDRLSEKLFFGSGTQLSVL.

The chain employs TRBV18 and TRBJ2-5, with TRBD1 as a possible D gene (6 bases). CDR1 is KGHSH and CDR2 is LQKENI in the germline V gene. V lost 2 bases and J lost 11, with 15 bases in between. The CDR3 runs to 13 residues. CDR3 nucleotides: TGTGCCAGCTCACCATCGGACAGAGGAGAGCAGTACTTC. Protein product: CASSPSDRGEQYF.

V is TRBV10-3 and J is TRBJ1-1, with TRBD1 matching 10 bases. This CDR3 region has 14 residues. The V and J ends lost 6 bases and 1 base, in that order; junction bases with no gene match: 2. Germline-derived CDR1 and CDR2 are ENHRY and SYGVKD. The CDR3 region has the DNA TGTGCCATCAGGGGGACAGGGGAGAACACTGAAGCTTTCTTT. Its translation: CAIRGTGENTEAFF.

This chain uses TRBV30 with TRBJ2-5; 7 bases match TRBD1. J lost 1 base, V lost 3 bases, and 5 bases had no gene match. CDR1 and CDR2 (germline): GTSNPN, SVGIG (reference sequence). The CDR3 has 14 residues. The chain's CDR3 is CAWSRQGTQETQYF. The CDR3 nucleotides are TGTGCCTGGAGCCGACAGGGTACCCAAGAGACCCAGTACTTC.

The chain combines TRBV4-2 with TRBJ1-2; D possibly corresponds to TRBD1 (6 bases). CDR3 size: 13 residues. Trimming cost V 3 bases and J 6 bases, with 11 bases left between them. CDR1 is LGHNA, CDR2 YNFKEQ, per germline. Written as DNA, the CDR3 is TGTGCCAGCAGCCAGGCACCAGGGGATGGCTACACCTTC. Encoded protein: CASSQAPGDGYTF.

CDR3 residues: CAWRLKISGNYGYTF. As DNA, the CDR3 is TGTGCCTGGAGGCTCAAGATCTCAGGCAACTATGGCTACACCTTC. The rearrangement links TRBV30 to TRBJ1-2; D is unresolved. Germline V gives CDR1 GTSNPN, CDR2 SVGIG (reference sequence). The CDR3 spans 15 residues. Trimming took 3 bases from V and 2 from J, leaving 16 bases between them.

The gene calls are TRBV5-4 and TRBJ2-5; D might be TRBD1 (5 bases). This CDR3 is built from 14 residues. V lost 4 bases to trimming and J lost 5 bases, with 15 bases between them. The germline V gene encodes CDR1 SGHNT and CDR2 YYREEE (reference sequence). CDR3 in amino acids: CASSEYQGRETQYF. As DNA, the CDR3 is TGTGCCAGCAGCGAATACCAGGGAAGGGAGACCCAGTACTTC.

This clone has a count of ten or more. This CDR3 is CASSLFPITDTQYF. The DNA of the CDR3 is TGCGCCAGCAGCCTGTTCCCCATCACAGATACGCAGTATTTT. This chain joins TRBV10-2 and TRBJ2-3; no firm D call. The CDR3 has 14 amino acids. CDR1 is WSHSY and CDR2 is SAAADI in the germline V gene. Between the trimmed V and J ends, which lost 6 bases and 2 bases, there was a span of 12 bases.

This rearrangement joins TRBV5-1 to TRBJ2-5; D is unresolved. This CDR3 is built from 12 residues. V was cut by 7 bases and J by 5 bases, with 12 bases left in between. CDR1 and CDR2 from the germline V gene are SGHRS and YFSETQ. The CDR3 loop reads CASGPGGETQYF. The CDR3 DNA is TGCGCCAGCGGTCCAGGTGGGGAGACCCAGTACTTC.